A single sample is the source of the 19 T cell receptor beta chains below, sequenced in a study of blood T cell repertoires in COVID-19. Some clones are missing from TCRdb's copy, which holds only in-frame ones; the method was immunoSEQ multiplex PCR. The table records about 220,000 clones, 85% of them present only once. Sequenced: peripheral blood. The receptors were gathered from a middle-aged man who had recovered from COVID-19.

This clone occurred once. The CDR3 loop is CASRPTGGNEQYF. CDR3 bases: TGTGCCAGTAGGCCGACAGGGGGCAACGAGCAGTACTTC. The chain links TRBV19 to TRBJ2-7; 10 nucleotides match TRBD1. Germline V lookup: CDR1 LNHDA, CDR2 SQIVND (reference sequence). The CDR3 length is 13 residues. V lost 6 bases to trimming and J lost 5 bases; unmatched junction nucleotides: 4.

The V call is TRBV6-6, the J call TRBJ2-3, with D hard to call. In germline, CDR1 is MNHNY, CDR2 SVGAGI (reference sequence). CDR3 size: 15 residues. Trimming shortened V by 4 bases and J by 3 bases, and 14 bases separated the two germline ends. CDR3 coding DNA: TGTGCCAGCAGTTGGGCAAGTCTGAGTACAGATACGCAGTATTTT. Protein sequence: CASSWASLSTDTQYF.

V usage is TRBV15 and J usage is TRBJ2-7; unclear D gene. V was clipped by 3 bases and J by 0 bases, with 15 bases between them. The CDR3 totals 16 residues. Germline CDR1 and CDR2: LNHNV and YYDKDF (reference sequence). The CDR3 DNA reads TGTGCCACCAGCAGGGCCCTGAGAGGATACTCCTACGAGCAGTACTTC. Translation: CATSRALRGYSYEQYF.

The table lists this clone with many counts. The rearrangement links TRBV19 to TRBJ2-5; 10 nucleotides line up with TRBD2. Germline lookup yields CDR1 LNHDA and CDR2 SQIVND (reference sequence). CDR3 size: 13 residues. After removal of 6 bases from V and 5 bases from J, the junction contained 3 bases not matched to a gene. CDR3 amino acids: CASSGTSVETQYF. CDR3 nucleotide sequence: TGTGCCAGTAGCGGGACTAGCGTGGAGACCCAGTACTTC.

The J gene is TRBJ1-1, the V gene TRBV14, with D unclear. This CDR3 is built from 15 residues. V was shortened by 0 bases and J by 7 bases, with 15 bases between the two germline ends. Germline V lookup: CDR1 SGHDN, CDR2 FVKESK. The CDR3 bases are TGTGCCAGCAGCCAAGATTGGGCAGGTTCAGTTGAAGCTTTCTTT. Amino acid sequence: CASSQDWAGSVEAFF.

CDR3 region: CASSPWGRGSNQPQHF. In DNA form, the CDR3 reads TGTGCCAGCAGCCCCTGGGGCAGGGGGAGCAATCAGCCCCAGCATTTT. This chain links TRBV27 with TRBJ1-5, with 7 bases fitting TRBD1. Trimming took 6 bases from V and 1 from J; bases not matched to a gene: 9. This CDR3 contains 16 residues. Germline CDR1 MNHEY, CDR2 SMNVEV (reference sequence).

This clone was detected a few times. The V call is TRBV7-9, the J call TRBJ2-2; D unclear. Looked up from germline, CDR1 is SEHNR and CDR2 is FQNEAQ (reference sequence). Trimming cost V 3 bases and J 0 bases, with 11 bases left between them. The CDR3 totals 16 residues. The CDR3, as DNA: TGTGCCAGCAGCTTTGCGCGTCCTACGAACACCGGGGAGCTGTTTTTT. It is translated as CASSFARPTNTGELFF.

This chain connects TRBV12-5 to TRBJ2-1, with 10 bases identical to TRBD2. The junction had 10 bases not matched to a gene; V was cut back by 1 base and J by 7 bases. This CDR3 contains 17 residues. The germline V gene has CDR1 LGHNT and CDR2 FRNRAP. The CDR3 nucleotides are TGTGCTAGTGGTTTGGGACCCCCTAGCGGGAGTCGGAATGAGCAGTTCTTC. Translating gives CASGLGPPSGSRNEQFF.

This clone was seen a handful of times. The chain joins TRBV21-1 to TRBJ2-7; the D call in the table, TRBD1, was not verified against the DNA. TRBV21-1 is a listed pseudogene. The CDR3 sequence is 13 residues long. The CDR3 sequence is CASSSSVGHEQYF. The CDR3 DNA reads TGTGCCAGCAGCAGTTCGGTGGGCCACGAGCAGTACTTC.

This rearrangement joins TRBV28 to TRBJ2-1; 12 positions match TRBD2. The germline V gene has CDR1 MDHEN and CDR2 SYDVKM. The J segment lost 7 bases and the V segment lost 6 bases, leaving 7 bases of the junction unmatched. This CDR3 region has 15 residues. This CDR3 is CASSLTSGRRNEQFF. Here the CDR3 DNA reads TGTGCCAGCAGCCTTACTAGCGGGAGGAGGAATGAGCAGTTCTTC.

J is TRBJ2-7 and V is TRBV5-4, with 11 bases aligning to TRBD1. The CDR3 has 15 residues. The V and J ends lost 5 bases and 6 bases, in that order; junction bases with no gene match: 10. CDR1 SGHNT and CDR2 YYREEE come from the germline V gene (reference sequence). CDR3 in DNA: TGTGCCAGCAGAACGGGAGGGACAGGGGGAAGCGAGCAGTACTTC. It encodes CASRTGGTGGSEQYF.

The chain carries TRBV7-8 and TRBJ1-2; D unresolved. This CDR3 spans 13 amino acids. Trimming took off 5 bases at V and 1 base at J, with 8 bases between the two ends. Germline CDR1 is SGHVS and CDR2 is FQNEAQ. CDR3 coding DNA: TGTGCCAGCAGCCCGGGTAGTAACTATGGCTACACCTTC. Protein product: CASSPGSNYGYTF.

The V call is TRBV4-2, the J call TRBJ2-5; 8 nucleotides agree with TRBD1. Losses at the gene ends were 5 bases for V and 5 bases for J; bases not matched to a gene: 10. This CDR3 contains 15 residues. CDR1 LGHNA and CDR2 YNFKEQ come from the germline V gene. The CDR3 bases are TGTGCCAGCAGCACCCGCAGGGGGCGCATGGAGACCCAGTACTTC. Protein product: CASSTRRGRMETQYF.

The CDR3: CAGHSGHSGYTF. Written as DNA, the CDR3 is TGTGCCGGGCATAGTGGACATTCCGGCTACACCTTC. The chain recombines TRBV6-1 with TRBJ1-2; possible D gene TRBD1, 5 bases. From germline, CDR1 is MNHNS and CDR2 SASEGT. Trimming shortened V by 11 bases and J by 8 bases, and 18 bases separated the two germline ends. The CDR3 is 12 residues long.

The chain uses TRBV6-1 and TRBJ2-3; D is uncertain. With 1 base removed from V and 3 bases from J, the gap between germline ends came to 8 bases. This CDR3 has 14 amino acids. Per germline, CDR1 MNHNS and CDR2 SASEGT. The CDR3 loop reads CASSEVRRTDTQYF. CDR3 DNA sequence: TGTGCCAGCAGTGAAGTCAGAAGAACAGATACGCAGTATTTT.

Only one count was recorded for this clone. This CDR3 reads CASSVAADTQYF. CDR3 bases: TGTGCCAGCAGCGTAGCTGCAGATACGCAGTATTTT. V is TRBV9 and J is TRBJ2-3; D unresolved. V lost 0 bases and J 4 bases, leaving 3 bases between the germline ends. Germline CDR1 reads SGDLS; CDR2 reads YYNGEE. This CDR3 is 12 amino acids long.

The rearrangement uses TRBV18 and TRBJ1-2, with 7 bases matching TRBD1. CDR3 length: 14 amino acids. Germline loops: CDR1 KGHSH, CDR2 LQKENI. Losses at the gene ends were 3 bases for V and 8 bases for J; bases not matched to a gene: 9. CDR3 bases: TGTGCCAGCTCACCCCGCCGACAGGGTCAAGGCTACACCTTC. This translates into CASSPRRQGQGYTF.

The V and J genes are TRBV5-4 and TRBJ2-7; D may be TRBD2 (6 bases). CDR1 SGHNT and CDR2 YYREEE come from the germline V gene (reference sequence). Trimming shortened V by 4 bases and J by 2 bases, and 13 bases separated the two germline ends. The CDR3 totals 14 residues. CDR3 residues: CASSTGLVAYEQYF. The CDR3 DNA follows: TGTGCCAGCAGCACGGGACTCGTCGCCTACGAGCAGTACTTC.

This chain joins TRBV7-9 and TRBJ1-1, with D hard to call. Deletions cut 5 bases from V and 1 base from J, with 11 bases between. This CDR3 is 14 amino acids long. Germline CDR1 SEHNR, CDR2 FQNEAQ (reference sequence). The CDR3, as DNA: TGTGCCAGCAGCCCGGAGTCACGGAACACTGAAGCTTTCTTT. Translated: CASSPESRNTEAFF.